This T cell receptor (beta chain) derives from a study of CD8 T cell repertoires and HIV-1 epitope variants. About the study: Controls were a CMV, EBV and flu peptide pool, Ebola AY9 negative control, and no-peptide well.

TCRdb's copy holds only in-frame clones and misses some; the assay was immunoSEQ multiplex PCR. The table lists thousands of clones, about 63% of them singletons. A remark on this clone: Antigen unknown.

This CDR3 contains 14 residues. In germline, CDR1 is SGHNT, CDR2 YYREEE (reference sequence). V trimming: 2 bases; J trimming: 0 bases; junction bases outside the gene matches: 1. Sequenced input: cultured CD8+ T cells derived from PBMCs. The receptor was isolated from a male donor with HIV. The V gene is TRBV5-4, the J gene TRBJ2-7; 8 nucleotides match TRBD1. The DNA for the CDR3 is TGTGCCAGCAGCTTTGGGACAGGCTCCTACGAGCAGTACTTC. Residues: CASSFGTGSYEQYF.